This TCR beta chain was identified in a study of cytomegalovirus exposure and HLA in healthy donors. Turning to this clone: Antigen unknown.

In germline, CDR1 is LNHDA, CDR2 SQIVND (reference sequence). This CDR3 is built from 13 residues. V was cut by 7 bases and J by 0 bases, with 9 bases left in between. Notes on the study in general: In a later analysis, most CMV-associated TCR beta chains appeared HLA-restricted. In all likelihood, a cluster of highly shared sequence variants was a sequencing artifact.

Amplification used 60 Vbeta primers and 13 Jbeta primers. This table comes from immunoSEQ multiplex PCR, and its TCRdb copy is limited to in-frame clones, with some not included. The data show approximately 170,000 clones, approximately 71% seen once. Specimen: PBMCs. This clonotype was sampled from a girl between 10 and 17 years old in good health and CMV-seronegative. The chain uses TRBV19 and TRBJ1-1; D gene uncertain. CDR3 region: CASNRFMNTEAFF. CDR3 nucleotide sequence: TGTGCCAGTAATCGGTTTATGAACACTGAAGCTTTCTTT.